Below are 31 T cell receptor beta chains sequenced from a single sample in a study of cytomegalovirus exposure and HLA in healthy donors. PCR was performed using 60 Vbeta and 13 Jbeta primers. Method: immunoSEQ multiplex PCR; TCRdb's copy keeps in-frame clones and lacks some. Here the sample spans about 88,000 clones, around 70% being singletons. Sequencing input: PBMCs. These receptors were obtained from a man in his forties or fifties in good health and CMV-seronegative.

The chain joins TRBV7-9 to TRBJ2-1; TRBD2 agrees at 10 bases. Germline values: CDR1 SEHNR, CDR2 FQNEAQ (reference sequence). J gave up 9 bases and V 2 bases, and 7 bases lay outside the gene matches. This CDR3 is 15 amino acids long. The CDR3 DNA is TGTGCCAGCAGCTTACTAGCGGGAGAAGCCAGTGAGCAGTTCTTC. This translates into CASSLLAGEASEQFF.

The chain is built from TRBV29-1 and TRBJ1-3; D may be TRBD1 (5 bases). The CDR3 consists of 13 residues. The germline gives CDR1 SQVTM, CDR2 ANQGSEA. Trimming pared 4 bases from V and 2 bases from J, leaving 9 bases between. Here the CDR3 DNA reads TGCAGCGTTGTCCGGGGGACTGGAAACACCATATATTTT. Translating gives CSVVRGTGNTIYF.

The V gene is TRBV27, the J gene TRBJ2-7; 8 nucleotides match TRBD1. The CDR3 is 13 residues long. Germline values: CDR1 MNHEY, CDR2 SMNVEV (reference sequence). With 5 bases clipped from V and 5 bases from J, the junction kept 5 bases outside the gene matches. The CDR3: CASSRTGINEQYF. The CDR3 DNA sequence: TGTGCCAGCAGTCGGACAGGGATCAACGAGCAGTACTTC.

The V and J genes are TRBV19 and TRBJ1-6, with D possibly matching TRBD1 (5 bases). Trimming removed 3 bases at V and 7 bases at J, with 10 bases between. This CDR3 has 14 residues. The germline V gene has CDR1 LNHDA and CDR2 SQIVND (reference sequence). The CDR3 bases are TGTGCCAGTAGTATGCAGGGTGGGAATTCACCCCTCCACTTT. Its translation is CASSMQGGNSPLHF.

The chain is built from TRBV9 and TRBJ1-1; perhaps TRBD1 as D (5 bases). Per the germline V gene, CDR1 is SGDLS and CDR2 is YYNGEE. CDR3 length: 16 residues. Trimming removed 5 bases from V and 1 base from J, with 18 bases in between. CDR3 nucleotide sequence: TGTGCCAGCAGATCCTACCAAGGGGTGACGAACACTGAAGCTTTCTTT. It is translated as CASRSYQGVTNTEAFF.

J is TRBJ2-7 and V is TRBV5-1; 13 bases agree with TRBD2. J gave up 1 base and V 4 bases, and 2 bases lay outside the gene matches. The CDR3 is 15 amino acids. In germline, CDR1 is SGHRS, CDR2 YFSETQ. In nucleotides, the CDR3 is TGCGCCAGCAGCCCGACTAGCGGGAGGTCCTACGAGCAGTACGTC. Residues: CASSPTSGRSYEQYV.

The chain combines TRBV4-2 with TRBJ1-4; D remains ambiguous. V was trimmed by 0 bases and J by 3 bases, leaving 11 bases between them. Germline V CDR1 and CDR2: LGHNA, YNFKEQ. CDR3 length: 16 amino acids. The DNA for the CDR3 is TGTGCCAGCAGCCAAGATCGGGAAAGGGCTAATGAAAAACTGTTTTTT. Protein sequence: CASSQDRERANEKLFF.

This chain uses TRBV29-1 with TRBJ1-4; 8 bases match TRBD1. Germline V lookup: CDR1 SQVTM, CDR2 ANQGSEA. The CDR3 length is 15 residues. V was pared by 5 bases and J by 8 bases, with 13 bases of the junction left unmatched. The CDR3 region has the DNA TGCAGCGTTAAGGGACCAGGGGGCGCACGGGAAAAACTGTTTTTT. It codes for CSVKGPGGAREKLFF.

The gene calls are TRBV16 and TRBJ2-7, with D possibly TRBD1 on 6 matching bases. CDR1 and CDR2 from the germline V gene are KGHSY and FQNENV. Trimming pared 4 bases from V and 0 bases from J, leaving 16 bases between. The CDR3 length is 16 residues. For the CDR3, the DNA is TGTGCCAGCAGCCCGTCGCCAGGGGCCGCCTCCTACGAGCAGTACGTC. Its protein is CASSPSPGAASYEQYV.

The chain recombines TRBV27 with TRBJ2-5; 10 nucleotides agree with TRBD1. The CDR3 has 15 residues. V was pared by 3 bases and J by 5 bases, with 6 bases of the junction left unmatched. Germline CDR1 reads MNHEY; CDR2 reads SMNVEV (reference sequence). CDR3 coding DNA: TGTGCCAGCAGTTTTTCGACAGGGGGCGGGGAGACCCAGTACTTC. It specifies CASSFSTGGGETQYF.

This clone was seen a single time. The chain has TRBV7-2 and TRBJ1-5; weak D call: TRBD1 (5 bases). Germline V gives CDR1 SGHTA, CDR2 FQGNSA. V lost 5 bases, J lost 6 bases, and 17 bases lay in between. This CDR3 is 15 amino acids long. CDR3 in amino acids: CASSLWPGGSQPQHF. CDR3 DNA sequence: TGTGCCAGCAGCCTTTGGCCGGGGGGAAGTCAGCCCCAGCATTTT.

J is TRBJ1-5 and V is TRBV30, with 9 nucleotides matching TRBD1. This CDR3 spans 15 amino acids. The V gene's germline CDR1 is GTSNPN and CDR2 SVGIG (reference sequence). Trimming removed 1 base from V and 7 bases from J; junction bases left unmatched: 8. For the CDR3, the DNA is TGTGCCTGGAGTGAAGGAACAGGGGGCTACCAGCCCCAGCATTTT. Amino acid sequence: CAWSEGTGGYQPQHF.

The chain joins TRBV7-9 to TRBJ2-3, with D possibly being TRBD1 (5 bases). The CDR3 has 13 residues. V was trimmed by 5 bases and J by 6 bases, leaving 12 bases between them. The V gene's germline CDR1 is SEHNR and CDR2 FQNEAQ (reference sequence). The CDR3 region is CASSPQGPDTQYF. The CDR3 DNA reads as TGTGCCAGCAGCCCCCAGGGTCCCGATACGCAGTATTTT.

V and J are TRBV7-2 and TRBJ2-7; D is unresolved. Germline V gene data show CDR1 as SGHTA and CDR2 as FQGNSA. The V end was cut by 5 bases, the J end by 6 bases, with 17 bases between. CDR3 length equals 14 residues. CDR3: CASSAGPHLVEQYV. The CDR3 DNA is TGTGCCAGCAGCGCAGGCCCTCACCTTGTCGAGCAGTACGTC.

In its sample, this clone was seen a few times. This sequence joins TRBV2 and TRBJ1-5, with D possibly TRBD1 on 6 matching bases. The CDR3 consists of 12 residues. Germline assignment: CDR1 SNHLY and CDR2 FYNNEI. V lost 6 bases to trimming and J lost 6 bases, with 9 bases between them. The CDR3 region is CASRRGGQPQHF. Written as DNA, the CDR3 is TGTGCCAGCAGAAGAGGGGGTCAGCCCCAGCATTTT.

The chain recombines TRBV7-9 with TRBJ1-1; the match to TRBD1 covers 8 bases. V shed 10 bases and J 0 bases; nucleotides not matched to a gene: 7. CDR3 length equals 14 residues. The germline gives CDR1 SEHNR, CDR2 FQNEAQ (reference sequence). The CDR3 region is CATKGTGMNTEAFF. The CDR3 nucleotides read TGTGCCACGAAGGGGACAGGCATGAACACTGAAGCTTTCTTT.

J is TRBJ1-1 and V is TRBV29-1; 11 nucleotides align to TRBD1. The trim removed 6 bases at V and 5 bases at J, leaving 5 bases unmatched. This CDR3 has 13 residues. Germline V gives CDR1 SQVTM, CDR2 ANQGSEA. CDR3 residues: CSVRTGGETEAFF. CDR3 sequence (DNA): TGCAGCGTAAGGACAGGGGGCGAGACTGAAGCTTTCTTT.

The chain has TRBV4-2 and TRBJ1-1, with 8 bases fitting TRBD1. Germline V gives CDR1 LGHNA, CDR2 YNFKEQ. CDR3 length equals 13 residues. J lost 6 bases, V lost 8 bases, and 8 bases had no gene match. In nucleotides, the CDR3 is TGTGCCAGCGGCTGGGACAGGAGTTCTGAAGCTTTCTTT. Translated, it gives CASGWDRSSEAFF.

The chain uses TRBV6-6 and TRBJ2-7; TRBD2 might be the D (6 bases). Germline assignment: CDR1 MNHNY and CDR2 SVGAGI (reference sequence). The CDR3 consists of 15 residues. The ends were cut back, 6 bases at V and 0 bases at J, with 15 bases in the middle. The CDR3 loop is CASRKVRESSYEQYF. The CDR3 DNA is TGTGCCAGCAGGAAAGTCCGGGAGAGCTCCTACGAGCAGTACTTC.

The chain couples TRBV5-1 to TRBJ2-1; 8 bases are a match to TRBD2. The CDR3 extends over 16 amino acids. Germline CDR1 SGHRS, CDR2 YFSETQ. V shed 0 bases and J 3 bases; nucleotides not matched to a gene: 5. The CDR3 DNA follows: TGCGCCAGCAGCTTGGCCGGGGGGGGGCTCTACAATGAGCAGTTCTTC. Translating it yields CASSLAGGGLYNEQFF.

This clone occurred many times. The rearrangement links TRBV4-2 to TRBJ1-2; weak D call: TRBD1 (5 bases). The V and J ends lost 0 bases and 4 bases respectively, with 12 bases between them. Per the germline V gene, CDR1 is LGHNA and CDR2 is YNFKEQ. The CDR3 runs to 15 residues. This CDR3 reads CASSQENRSPYGYTF. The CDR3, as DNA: TGTGCCAGCAGCCAAGAAAACAGGTCCCCCTATGGCTACACCTTC.

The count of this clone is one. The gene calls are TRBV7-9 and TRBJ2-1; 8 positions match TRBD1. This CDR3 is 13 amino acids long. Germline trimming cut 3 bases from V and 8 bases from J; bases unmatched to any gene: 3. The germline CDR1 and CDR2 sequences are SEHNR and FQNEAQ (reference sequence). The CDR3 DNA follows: TGTGCCAGCAGCTTTAACAGGGGGGATGAGCAGTTCTTC. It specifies CASSFNRGDEQFF.

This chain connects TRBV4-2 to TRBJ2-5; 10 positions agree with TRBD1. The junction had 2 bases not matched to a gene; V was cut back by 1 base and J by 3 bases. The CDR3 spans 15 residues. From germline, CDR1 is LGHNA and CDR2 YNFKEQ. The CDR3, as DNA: TGTGCCAGCAGCCAAGGCGGGACAGGGGAAGAGACCCAGTACTTC. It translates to CASSQGGTGEETQYF.

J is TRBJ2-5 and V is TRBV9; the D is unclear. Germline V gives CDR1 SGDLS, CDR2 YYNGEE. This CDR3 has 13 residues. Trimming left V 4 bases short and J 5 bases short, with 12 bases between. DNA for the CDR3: TGTGCCAGCAGCCCCGTTTGGGCGGAGACCCAGTACTTC. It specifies CASSPVWAETQYF.

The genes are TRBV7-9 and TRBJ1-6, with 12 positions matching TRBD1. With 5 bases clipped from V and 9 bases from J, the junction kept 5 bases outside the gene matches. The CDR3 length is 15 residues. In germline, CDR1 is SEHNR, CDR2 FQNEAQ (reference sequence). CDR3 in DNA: TGTGCCAGCAGCCCGGGACAGGGGGCCTCTTCACCCCTCCACTTT. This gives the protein CASSPGQGASSPLHF.

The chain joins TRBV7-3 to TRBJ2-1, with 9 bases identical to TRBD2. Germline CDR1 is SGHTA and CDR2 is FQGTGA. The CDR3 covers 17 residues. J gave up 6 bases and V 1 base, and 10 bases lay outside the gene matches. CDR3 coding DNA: TGTGCCAGCAGCTTAATCGGGGGCGGGAGGGGACCCAATGAGCAGTTCTTC. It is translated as CASSLIGGGRGPNEQFF. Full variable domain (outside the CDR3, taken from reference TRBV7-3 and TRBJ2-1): GAGVSQTPSNKVTEKGKYVELRCDPISGHTALYWYRQSLGQGPEFLIYFQGTGAADDSGLPNDRFFAVRPEGSVSTLKIQRTERGDSAVYLCASSLIGGGRGPNEQFFGPGTRLTVL.

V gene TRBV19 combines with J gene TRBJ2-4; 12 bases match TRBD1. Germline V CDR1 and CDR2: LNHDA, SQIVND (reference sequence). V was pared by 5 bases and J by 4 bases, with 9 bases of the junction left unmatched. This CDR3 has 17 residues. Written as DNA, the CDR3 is TGTGCCAGTAGTCTACTACCGGGACAGGGGGCGAAAAACATTCAGTACTTC. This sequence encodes CASSLLPGQGAKNIQYF.

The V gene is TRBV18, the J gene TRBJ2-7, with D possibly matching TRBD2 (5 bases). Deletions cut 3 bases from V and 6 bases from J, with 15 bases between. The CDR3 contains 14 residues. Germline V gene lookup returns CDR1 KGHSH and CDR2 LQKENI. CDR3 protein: CASSPLEGTGEQYF. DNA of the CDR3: TGTGCCAGCTCACCCCTAGAGGGAACCGGCGAGCAGTACTTC.

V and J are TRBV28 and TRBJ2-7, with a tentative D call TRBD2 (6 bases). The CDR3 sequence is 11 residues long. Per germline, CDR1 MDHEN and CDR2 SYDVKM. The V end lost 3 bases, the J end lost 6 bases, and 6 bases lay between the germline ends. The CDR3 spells CASSLGGEQYF. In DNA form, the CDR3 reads TGTGCCAGCAGTTTGGGGGGCGAGCAGTACTTC.

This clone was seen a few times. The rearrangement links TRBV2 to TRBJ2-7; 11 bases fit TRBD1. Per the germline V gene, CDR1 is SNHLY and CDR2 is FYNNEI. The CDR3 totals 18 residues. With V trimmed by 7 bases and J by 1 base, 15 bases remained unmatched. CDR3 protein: CASNIPGQGVHMSYEQYV. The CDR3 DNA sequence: TGTGCCAGCAATATTCCGGGACAGGGGGTCCACATGTCCTACGAGCAGTACGTC.

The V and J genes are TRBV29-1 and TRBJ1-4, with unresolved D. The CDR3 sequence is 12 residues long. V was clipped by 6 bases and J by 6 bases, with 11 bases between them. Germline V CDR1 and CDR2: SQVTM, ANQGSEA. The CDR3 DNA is TGCAGCGTCTTCCGGGAGGATGAAAAACTGTTTTTT. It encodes CSVFREDEKLFF.